This T cell receptor (beta chain) was identified during a study of PD-1 blockade in classical Hodgkin lymphoma. This CDR3 region has 17 residues. Germline lookup yields CDR1 MGHRA and CDR2 YSYEKL. Trimming took 0 bases from V and 7 from J; bases not matched to a gene: 12. Noted time point: cycle 4 day 1 (C4D1), after around six weeks of nivolumab. In every patient, relapse followed autologous stem cell transplantation, while exposure to brentuximab vedotin differed. TCRdb keeps only in-frame clones here, not all; method: immunoSEQ multiplex PCR. The top ten hold around 20% of the sample, which has approximately 110,000 clones, roughly 90% seen once.

The gene calls are TRBV4-1 and TRBJ2-1; TRBD2 matches at 7 bases. The receptor was derived from a human donor with classical Hodgkin lymphoma. The sequencing here drew on peripheral blood mononuclear cells (PBMCs), taken before the fourth cycle of nivolumab. The CDR3 DNA sequence: TGCGCCAGCAGCCAAGAGAGTGCTAGCGGAGGGGATAATGAGCAGTTCTTC. It encodes CASSQESASGGDNEQFF.